The 15 T cell receptor beta chains below all came from one sample that was sequenced in a study of T cell repertoires in cytomegalovirus infection. A single record per CDR3 protein comes from TCRdb applying MiXCR to the reads. The sample has about a million distinct CDR3 sequences; approximately 31% are singletons. What these receptors recognize is not known. This specimen consisted of cultured CD8+ T cells from PBMCs, obtained from culture after CMV antigen stimulation. These receptors all stem from a human donor in good health (CMV status not recorded). Some clones in this sample may be carry-over from other donors' samples.

CDR3 bases: TGTGCCAGCAGCTTAGCTCCGGCCCAAGGCTACACCTTC. Translated: CASSLAPAQGYTF. The J gene is TRBJ1-2, the V gene TRBV7-9; D gene uncertain. The germline CDR1 and CDR2 sequences are SEHNR and FQNEAQ (reference sequence). The CDR3 runs to 13 residues. The V end lost 0 bases, the J end lost 8 bases, and 10 bases lay between the germline ends.

In regard to this clonotype: This may stem from a read error, because a much larger clone lies one nucleotide away. The chain is built from TRBV7-6 and TRBJ2-2; 10 positions match TRBD2. Germline assignment: CDR1 SGHVS and CDR2 FNYEAQ. CDR3 length: 15 amino acids. This chain's CDR3 is CTSMERGGRTGELFF. As DNA, the CDR3 is TGTACCAGCATGGAGCGGGGGGGCCGAACCGGGGAGCTGTTTTTT.

The chain has TRBV5-4 and TRBJ2-3, with TRBD2 matching 12 bases. The length of the CDR3 is 17 residues. V was clipped by 1 base and J by 3 bases; unmatched bases: 6. The germline V gene has CDR1 SGHNT and CDR2 YYREEE (reference sequence). CDR3 sequence reads: CASSLPSGGVGTDTQYF. DNA for the CDR3: TGTGCCAGCAGCTTGCCTAGCGGGGGGGTAGGAACAGATACGCAGTATTTT.

CDR3 protein: CASSEVAANYGYTF. The CDR3 nucleotides are TGTGCCAGCAGTGAAGTGGCAGCCAACTATGGCTACACCTTC. The J gene is TRBJ1-2, the V gene TRBV6-1, with D unclear. In germline, CDR1 is MNHNS, CDR2 SASEGT. Trimming took 1 base from V and 2 from J, leaving 8 bases between them. The CDR3 loop spans 14 amino acids.

This rearrangement joins TRBV13 to TRBJ1-2; D gene unclear. Germline assignment: CDR1 PRHDT and CDR2 FYEKMQ (reference sequence). The V gene lost 0 bases and the J gene lost 7 bases, with 12 bases spanning the gap. The CDR3 spans 14 residues. CDR3 sequence: CASSLGRGSGGYTF. Here the CDR3 DNA reads TGTGCCAGCAGCTTAGGTCGGGGATCCGGTGGCTACACCTTC.

This chain connects TRBV19 to TRBJ2-1; tentative D call: TRBD2 (6 bases). In germline, CDR1 is LNHDA, CDR2 SQIVND (reference sequence). The CDR3 extends over 15 amino acids. Trimming left V 7 bases short and J 0 bases short, with 13 bases between. DNA of the CDR3: TGTGCCAGTAACAGCGGGCGCTCCTCCTACAATGAGCAGTTCTTC. This translates into CASNSGRSSYNEQFF.

The chain joins TRBV6-1 to TRBJ1-1; D might be TRBD1 (6 bases). CDR3 length equals 15 residues. V lost 7 bases and J 1 base, leaving 16 bases between the germline ends. The germline CDR1 and CDR2 sequences are MNHNS and SASEGT. For the CDR3, the DNA is TGTGCCAGCACTCCACCGACAGGACCGAACACTGAAGCTTTCTTT. As protein: CASTPPTGPNTEAFF.

The chain couples TRBV4-1 to TRBJ2-5; 7 nucleotides agree with TRBD1. Germline trimming cut 1 base from V and 4 bases from J; bases unmatched to any gene: 6. The CDR3 extends over 15 amino acids. CDR1 and CDR2 from the germline V gene are MGHRA and YSYEKL. CDR3 in amino acids: CASSQAGTARETQYF. CDR3 DNA: TGCGCCAGCAGCCAAGCCGGGACAGCGAGAGAGACCCAGTACTTC.

This clonotype occurred a few times. The rearrangement joins TRBV7-9 to TRBJ1-2; maybe TRBD1 (6 bases). There are 13 residues in the CDR3. CDR1 and CDR2 (germline): SEHNR, FQNEAQ (reference sequence). V lost 6 bases and J 8 bases, leaving 16 bases between the germline ends. The CDR3 nucleotides are TGTGCCAGCAGTAACAACCGGGACACCGGCTACACCTTC. This codes for CASSNNRDTGYTF.

This clonotype was found a few times. The CDR3 loop reads CSAPHDRGRAGELFF. The CDR3 DNA follows: TGCAGTGCTCCCCACGACAGGGGAAGGGCCGGGGAGCTGTTTTTT. The chain recombines TRBV20-1 with TRBJ2-2, with 8 bases fitting TRBD1. J lost 6 bases, V lost 5 bases, and 11 bases had no gene match. The CDR3 has 15 residues. Germline CDR1 DFQATT, CDR2 SNEGSKA (reference sequence).

This chain links TRBV20-1 with TRBJ2-3; D might be TRBD2 (5 bases). The CDR3 covers 13 residues. Looked up from germline, CDR1 is DFQATT and CDR2 is SNEGSKA (reference sequence). V was clipped by 4 bases and J by 0 bases, with 8 bases between them. The CDR3 sequence: CSAKAESTDTQYF. CDR3 nucleotide sequence: TGCAGTGCTAAAGCGGAGAGCACAGATACGCAGTATTTT.

The V and J genes are TRBV2 and TRBJ2-5, with D possibly being TRBD2 (5 bases). Between the trimmed V and J ends, which lost 9 bases and 9 bases, there was a span of 17 bases. Germline V gene sequence: CDR1 SNHLY, CDR2 FYNNEI. The CDR3 extends over 12 amino acids. CDR3 residues: CARKISYGAQYF. In DNA form, the CDR3 reads TGTGCCAGAAAAATTTCGTACGGGGCCCAGTACTTC. The full variable domain, completed using reference TRBV2 and TRBJ2-5, is EPEVTQTPSHQVTQMGQEVILRCVPISNHLYFYWYRQILGQKVEFLVSFYNNEISEKSEIFDDQFSVERPDGSNFTLKIRSTKLEDSAMYFCARKISYGAQYFGPGTRLLVL.

This clonotype was counted many times. The gene calls are TRBV7-2 and TRBJ1-5; D is ambiguous. Germline V gene sequence: CDR1 SGHTA, CDR2 FQGNSA. Trimming removed 1 base from V and 3 bases from J, with 10 bases in between. The CDR3 is 15 residues long. The CDR3 loop reads CASSLVRPLNQPQHF. In DNA, the CDR3 is TGTGCCAGCAGCTTAGTCAGGCCTCTCAATCAGCCCCAGCATTTT.

This chain uses TRBV5-5 with TRBJ1-5, with D possibly being TRBD1 (6 bases). Trimming took off 3 bases at V and 0 bases at J, with 16 bases between the two ends. Germline V lookup: CDR1 SGHKS, CDR2 YYEKEE (reference sequence). This CDR3 has 17 residues. CDR3: CASSSTDSPYSNQPQHF. The DNA of the CDR3 is TGTGCCAGCAGCTCCACGGACAGTCCTTATAGCAATCAGCCCCAGCATTTT.

The V call is TRBV20-1, the J call TRBJ2-7; D remains ambiguous. Trimming removed 6 bases at V and 6 bases at J, with 9 bases between. The length of the CDR3 is 10 residues. Germline V lookup: CDR1 DFQATT, CDR2 SNEGSKA (reference sequence). The CDR3 DNA reads TGCAGTGCAGAAAGTGGCGAGCAGTACGTC. This encodes CSAESGEQYV.